Listed here are 32 T cell receptor beta chains from one sample, sequenced in a study of shared clonotypes between healthy human individuals. Only in-frame clones appear in the TCRdb table, and some are missing; sequencing was by immunoSEQ multiplex PCR. The data contain fewer than 2.5 million clones, 93% of them singletons. Sequencing used naive CD4+ T cells from PBMCs. The sample's subset: CD45RA+ positively selected. The receptors here all came from a man aged 18 to 29 in good health. Some clones in this sample may be carry-over from other donors' samples.

As to this clone: This sample includes further DNA sequences coding for the same CDR3. The chain links TRBV2 to TRBJ2-3, with D perhaps matching TRBD1 (5 bases). V was shortened by 6 bases and J by 5 bases, with 6 bases between the two germline ends. Looked up from germline, CDR1 is SNHLY and CDR2 is FYNNEI. CDR3 size: 11 residues. CDR3 protein: CASSRVDTQYF. The CDR3, as DNA: TGTGCCAGCAGCAGGGTAGATACGCAGTATTTT.

This clone was observed once. Additional DNA sequences in this sample encode the identical CDR3. This chain joins TRBV19 and TRBJ2-1, with TRBD2 identical over 10 bases. CDR1 LNHDA and CDR2 SQIVND come from the germline V gene (reference sequence). Trimming at V came to 3 bases and at J to 0 bases, leaving 2 bases not matched to a gene. The CDR3 consists of 16 residues. In nucleotides, the CDR3 is TGTGCCAGTAGTATTTTAGCGGGGGGCTCCTACAATGAGCAGTTCTTC. Translated, it gives CASSILAGGSYNEQFF.

V usage is TRBV9 and J usage is TRBJ2-5; D possibly matches TRBD1 or TRBD2 (5 bases each). Germline V lookup: CDR1 SGDLS, CDR2 YYNGEE. With 0 bases removed from V and 1 base from J, the gap between germline ends came to 10 bases. There are 15 residues in the CDR3. The CDR3 nucleotides read TGTGCCAGCAGCGTAGACCCGGGGCCCCAAGAGACCCAGTACTTC. Encoded protein: CASSVDPGPQETQYF.

This CDR3 is CASSRVAQGTHEQFF. Here the CDR3 DNA reads TGTGCCAGCAGCCGGGTGGCGCAGGGTACCCATGAGCAGTTCTTC. The chain combines TRBV5-6 with TRBJ2-1, with a tentative D call TRBD1 (5 bases). Germline assignment: CDR1 SGHDT and CDR2 YYEEEE. Trimming stripped 4 bases from V and 8 bases from J, with 19 bases between. This CDR3 spans 15 amino acids.

This chain connects TRBV5-1 to TRBJ1-1; the match to TRBD1 covers 9 bases. There are 14 residues in the CDR3. Unmatched junction bases numbered 5, after V lost 5 bases and J lost 3 bases. Germline CDR1 and CDR2: SGHRS and YFSETQ. DNA for the CDR3: TGCGCCAGCAGTCCAGGGACAGGGTACACTGAAGCTTTCTTT. Translated: CASSPGTGYTEAFF.

The rearrangement joins TRBV2 to TRBJ2-1, with TRBD2 identical over 8 bases. Germline V gene data show CDR1 as SNHLY and CDR2 as FYNNEI. The CDR3 has 14 amino acids. V shed 3 bases and J 15 bases; nucleotides not matched to a gene: 13. The CDR3 protein is CASSEIVSGIESFF. The CDR3 nucleotides read TGTGCCAGCAGTGAGATCGTTAGCGGGATCGAGTCGTTCTTC.

This clone was recorded once. The V gene is TRBV15, the J gene TRBJ2-5, with 8 bases aligning to TRBD1. The CDR3 has 14 amino acids. Germline loops: CDR1 LNHNV, CDR2 YYDKDF (reference sequence). Germline trimming cut 3 bases from V and 2 bases from J; bases unmatched to any gene: 2. The CDR3 loop is CATSRTGAQETQYF. The CDR3, as DNA: TGTGCCACCAGCAGGACAGGGGCGCAAGAGACCCAGTACTTC.

The CDR3 nucleotides are TGTGCCAGCTCACCTCTCCAACCGGGTAACGAGCAGTACTTC. This codes for CASSPLQPGNEQYF. The genes are TRBV18 and TRBJ2-7; no clear D. CDR3 length equals 14 residues. Germline V CDR1 and CDR2: KGHSH, LQKENI. V lost 3 bases to trimming and J lost 5 bases, with 14 bases between them.

About this clone itself: The sample contains more than one DNA sequence encoding this CDR3. The chain carries TRBV6-5 and TRBJ1-2; D is uncertain. CDR1 and CDR2 (germline): MNHEY, SVGAGI. The CDR3 has 13 residues. The V end lost 2 bases, the J end lost 2 bases, and 6 bases lay between the germline ends. The CDR3 is CASSYGINYGYTF. In DNA, the CDR3 is TGTGCCAGCAGTTACGGCATAAACTATGGCTACACCTTC.

About this clone: Other nucleotide sequences from this sample produce the same CDR3. The chain joins TRBV4-1 to TRBJ2-2; D ambiguous. Trimming cost V 2 bases and J 2 bases, with 0 bases left between them. The germline V gene has CDR1 MGHRA and CDR2 YSYEKL. The CDR3 is 12 residues long. DNA of the CDR3: TGCGCCAGCAGCCAAAACACCGGGGAGCTGTTTTTT. Amino acid sequence: CASSQNTGELFF.

The chain is built from TRBV5-1 and TRBJ1-2; 9 bases are a match to TRBD1. The germline gives CDR1 SGHRS, CDR2 YFSETQ. The V and J ends lost 4 bases and 1 base, in that order; junction bases with no gene match: 5. CDR3 length: 15 residues. The CDR3 loop is CASSTGQGINYGYTF. CDR3 bases: TGCGCCAGCAGCACCGGACAGGGGATTAACTATGGCTACACCTTC.

A note on this clone: Other DNA sequences in this specimen translate into the identical CDR3. The genes are TRBV5-1 and TRBJ2-3; 9 bases are a match to TRBD2. The CDR3 has 16 residues. Germline loops: CDR1 SGHRS, CDR2 YFSETQ. The V segment lost 4 bases and the J segment 0 bases; nucleotides outside the gene matches: 6. CDR3 region: CASSPGTSPSTDTQYF. The CDR3 DNA sequence: TGCGCCAGCAGCCCAGGGACTAGCCCTAGCACAGATACGCAGTATTTT. Full variable domain (outside the CDR3, taken from reference TRBV5-1 and TRBJ2-3): KAGVTQTPRYLIKTRGQQVTLSCSPISGHRSVSWYQQTPGQGLQFLFEYFSETQRNKGNFPGRFSGRQFSNSRSEMNVSTLELGDSALYLCASSPGTSPSTDTQYFGPGTRLTVL.

The chain combines TRBV6-5 with TRBJ1-2; D perhaps matches TRBD1 (6 bases). This CDR3 region has 16 residues. Germline V lookup: CDR1 MNHEY, CDR2 SVGAGI. V gave up 1 base and J gave up 2 bases, with 14 bases separating them. The DNA for the CDR3 is TGTGCCAGCAGTTACTTGTCTACAGGGATAAACTATGGCTACACCTTC. Residues: CASSYLSTGINYGYTF.

J is TRBJ1-4 and V is TRBV5-5; D gene uncertain. V dropped 6 bases and J dropped 8 bases, with 26 bases sitting between them. The CDR3 extends over 17 amino acids. Germline CDR1 reads SGHKS; CDR2 reads YYEKEE (reference sequence). The CDR3 sequence is CASIRIPQANGEEKLFF. For the CDR3, the DNA is TGTGCCAGCATCCGGATTCCCCAGGCGAATGGGGAGGAAAAACTGTTTTTT.

This rearrangement joins TRBV4-3 to TRBJ2-1, with 7 positions matching TRBD1. Germline-derived CDR1 and CDR2 are LGHNA and YSLEER. The CDR3 length is 16 residues. The trim removed 4 bases at V and 2 bases at J, leaving 8 bases unmatched. CDR3: CASSRVTGSPYNEQFF. The CDR3 DNA reads as TGCGCCAGCAGCCGGGTGACAGGGTCCCCCTACAATGAGCAGTTCTTC.

Here the CDR3 reads CASSPLGQGADTQYF. The CDR3 DNA reads as TGCGCCAGCAGCCCCCTTGGACAGGGGGCAGATACGCAGTATTTT. V and J are TRBV5-1 and TRBJ2-3, with TRBD1 matching 10 bases. Looked up from germline, CDR1 is SGHRS and CDR2 is YFSETQ. V lost 4 bases and J lost 4; bases outside the gene matches: 6. CDR3 length equals 15 residues. Full variable domain (outside the CDR3, taken from reference TRBV5-1 and TRBJ2-3): KAGVTQTPRYLIKTRGQQVTLSCSPISGHRSVSWYQQTPGQGLQFLFEYFSETQRNKGNFPGRFSGRQFSNSRSEMNVSTLELGDSALYLCASSPLGQGADTQYFGPGTRLTVL.

This clone was observed once. This chain joins TRBV5-1 and TRBJ2-7; D tentatively fits TRBD1 or TRBD2 (6 bases each). Germline V gene sequence: CDR1 SGHRS, CDR2 YFSETQ. Trimming took off 1 base at V and 7 bases at J, with 15 bases between the two ends. The length of the CDR3 is 14 residues. CDR3 in amino acids: CASSLLGGHREQYF. CDR3 DNA: TGCGCCAGCAGCTTGTTAGGGGGGCATAGGGAGCAGTACTTC.

This chain links TRBV10-3 with TRBJ1-2, with D hard to call. The CDR3 runs 13 residues. V lost 4 bases, J lost 3 bases, and 9 bases lay in between. Germline CDR1 ENHRY, CDR2 SYGVKD. As DNA, the CDR3 is TGTGCCATCAGTGGTGGGTTTGACTATGGCTACACCTTC. Protein product: CAISGGFDYGYTF.

CDR3 residues: CASALGGLNEQFF. CDR3 nucleotide sequence: TGTGCCAGCGCCCTAGGGGGGTTGAATGAGCAGTTCTTC. The rearrangement joins TRBV7-3 to TRBJ2-1; D may match TRBD1 or TRBD2 (6 bases each). Germline CDR1 SGHTA, CDR2 FQGTGA. The CDR3 contains 13 residues. V lost 8 bases and J 7 bases, leaving 15 bases between the germline ends.

V usage is TRBV7-5 and J usage is TRBJ2-7; no DNA check was done on the table's D call, TRBD1. TRBV7-5 is listed as a pseudogene. This CDR3 spans 15 amino acids. CDR3 loop: CVRSAQGEGASEQYF. In DNA form, the CDR3 reads TGTGTCAGAAGCGCTCAAGGAGAGGGGGCTAGCGAGCAGTACTTC.

The genes are TRBV29-1 and TRBJ2-7; 7 bases line up with TRBD1. Germline V gene lookup returns CDR1 SQVTM and CDR2 ANQGSEA. This CDR3 has 12 residues. The junction had 10 bases not matched to a gene; V was cut back by 6 bases and J by 8 bases. For the CDR3, the DNA is TGCAGCGTCCTGACAGGGTTTAGCAAGCAGTACTTC. The encoded protein is CSVLTGFSKQYF.

This chain links TRBV2 with TRBJ2-5; D tentatively fits TRBD1 or TRBD2 (5 bases each). The CDR3 is 18 residues long. Germline CDR1 SNHLY, CDR2 FYNNEI. V was trimmed by 1 base and J by 0 bases, leaving 18 bases between them. The CDR3 DNA reads as TGTGCCAGCAGTGAAGGACTCGTTTCTGGGGGAAACCAAGAGACCCAGTACTTC. Encoded protein: CASSEGLVSGGNQETQYF.

CDR3 sequence: CASSLPRAPSGSAFF. DNA of the CDR3: TGTGCCAGCAGTCTCCCCCGGGCCCCTAGCGGTAGTGCTTTCTTT. This chain connects TRBV28 to TRBJ1-1, with unresolved D. Per germline, CDR1 MDHEN and CDR2 SYDVKM. Trimming cost V 5 bases and J 11 bases, with 24 bases left between them. CDR3 length: 15 residues.

With regard to this clone: Different DNA sequences within this sample yield the same CDR3. The rearrangement uses TRBV28 and TRBJ1-1; unclear D gene. The germline CDR1 and CDR2 sequences are MDHEN and SYDVKM. The ends were cut back, 5 bases at V and 5 bases at J, with 9 bases in the middle. The CDR3 sequence is 12 residues long. CDR3 protein: CASSLVGTEAFF. Here the CDR3 DNA reads TGTGCCAGCAGTCTAGTCGGGACTGAAGCTTTCTTT.

The V call is TRBV2, the J call TRBJ1-1; D is ambiguous. V was cut by 4 bases and J by 1 base, with 7 bases left in between. Looked up from germline, CDR1 is SNHLY and CDR2 is FYNNEI. CDR3 length: 13 residues. The CDR3 DNA reads as TGTGCCAGCAGTGGAAATGAGAACACTGAAGCTTTCTTT. Translation gives CASSGNENTEAFF.

The chain carries TRBV18 and TRBJ2-1, with 8 bases aligning to TRBD1. After removal of 2 bases from V and 0 bases from J, the junction contained 6 bases not matched to a gene. CDR1 is KGHSH and CDR2 is LQKENI in the germline V gene. This CDR3 is built from 17 residues. In DNA form, the CDR3 reads TGTGCCAGCTCACCAACCCAACAGGGGGTCTCCTACAATGAGCAGTTCTTC. This sequence encodes CASSPTQQGVSYNEQFF.

This clone was seen once. This sequence joins TRBV27 and TRBJ2-3, with 8 bases matching TRBD2. With 1 base clipped from V and 0 bases from J, the junction kept 6 bases outside the gene matches. The CDR3 is 17 amino acids. Germline CDR1 reads MNHEY; CDR2 reads SMNVEV (reference sequence). The CDR3 loop is CASSLFRAGASTDTQYF. The CDR3 DNA reads as TGTGCCAGCAGTTTATTTCGAGCGGGAGCGAGCACAGATACGCAGTATTTT.

J is TRBJ1-5 and V is TRBV7-9, with unresolved D. The CDR3 extends over 13 amino acids. V was cut by 5 bases and J by 7 bases, with 12 bases left in between. Germline V gives CDR1 SEHNR, CDR2 FQNEAQ (reference sequence). DNA of the CDR3: TGTGCCAGCAGCGTGAGCTGGGAGCAGCCCCAGCATTTT. This sequence encodes CASSVSWEQPQHF.

The gene calls are TRBV18 and TRBJ2-3, with 10 bases fitting TRBD2. Germline loops: CDR1 KGHSH, CDR2 LQKENI. J lost 3 bases, V lost 3 bases, and 9 bases had no gene match. This CDR3 comprises 17 residues. CDR3 region: CASSPLPSSGRTDTQYF. The CDR3 DNA is TGTGCCAGCTCACCTCTACCGTCTAGCGGGAGAACAGATACGCAGTATTTT. Full variable domain (missing parts from reference TRBV18 and TRBJ2-3): NAGVMQNPRHLVRRRGQEARLRCSPMKGHSHVYWYRQLPEEGLKFMVYLQKENIIDESGMPKERFSAEFPKEGPSILRIQQVVRGDSAAYFCASSPLPSSGRTDTQYFGPGTRLTVL.

This chain uses TRBV6-1 with TRBJ1-3; perhaps TRBD1 as D (6 bases). The germline V and J ends were trimmed by 0 bases and 4 bases, with 10 bases remaining between them. There are 15 residues in the CDR3. Germline lookup yields CDR1 MNHNS and CDR2 SASEGT. The CDR3 nucleotides are TGTGCCAGCAGTGAAGCAGGGGGGTACGGAAACACCATATATTTT. Its translation: CASSEAGGYGNTIYF.

The rearrangement joins TRBV19 to TRBJ1-4; 9 bases are shared with TRBD1. Trimming cost V 7 bases and J 5 bases; bases outside gene matches: 8. The CDR3 covers 15 residues. In germline, CDR1 is LNHDA, CDR2 SQIVND (reference sequence). In nucleotides, the CDR3 is TGTGCCAGTACGGAAGGGGGGACAGGGAATGAAAAACTGTTTTTT. Protein: CASTEGGTGNEKLFF.

J is TRBJ1-1 and V is TRBV27; D may be TRBD1 (5 bases). Deletions cut 3 bases from V and 4 bases from J, with 9 bases between. Looked up from germline, CDR1 is MNHEY and CDR2 is SMNVEV (reference sequence). This CDR3 contains 13 residues. CDR3 residues: CASSLPGTTEAFF. CDR3 bases: TGTGCCAGCAGTTTGCCAGGGACCACTGAAGCTTTCTTT.